This TCR beta chain was identified in a study of blood T cell repertoires in COVID-19. Study context: T cells, B-cell-depleted T cells, or PBMCs provided the cDNA or gDNA that served as material.

Assay: immunoSEQ multiplex PCR; the TCRdb copy retains only in-frame clones and omits some. Of 75,000 to 90,000 clones in the sample, 78% are singletons; the top ten hold about a third. Trimming took off 5 bases at V and 4 bases at J, with 12 bases between the two ends. The CDR3 is made up of 14 amino acids. CDR1 is SEHNR, CDR2 FQNEAQ, per germline (reference sequence). What was sequenced was peripheral blood. V gene TRBV7-9 combines with J gene TRBJ2-1; no clear D gene. This receptor was obtained from a man in his sixties with COVID-19, enrolled during active disease. CDR3 sequence reads: CASSRGRGYNEQFF. The CDR3 region has the DNA TGTGCCAGCAGCCGAGGTCGTGGTTACAATGAGCAGTTCTTC.